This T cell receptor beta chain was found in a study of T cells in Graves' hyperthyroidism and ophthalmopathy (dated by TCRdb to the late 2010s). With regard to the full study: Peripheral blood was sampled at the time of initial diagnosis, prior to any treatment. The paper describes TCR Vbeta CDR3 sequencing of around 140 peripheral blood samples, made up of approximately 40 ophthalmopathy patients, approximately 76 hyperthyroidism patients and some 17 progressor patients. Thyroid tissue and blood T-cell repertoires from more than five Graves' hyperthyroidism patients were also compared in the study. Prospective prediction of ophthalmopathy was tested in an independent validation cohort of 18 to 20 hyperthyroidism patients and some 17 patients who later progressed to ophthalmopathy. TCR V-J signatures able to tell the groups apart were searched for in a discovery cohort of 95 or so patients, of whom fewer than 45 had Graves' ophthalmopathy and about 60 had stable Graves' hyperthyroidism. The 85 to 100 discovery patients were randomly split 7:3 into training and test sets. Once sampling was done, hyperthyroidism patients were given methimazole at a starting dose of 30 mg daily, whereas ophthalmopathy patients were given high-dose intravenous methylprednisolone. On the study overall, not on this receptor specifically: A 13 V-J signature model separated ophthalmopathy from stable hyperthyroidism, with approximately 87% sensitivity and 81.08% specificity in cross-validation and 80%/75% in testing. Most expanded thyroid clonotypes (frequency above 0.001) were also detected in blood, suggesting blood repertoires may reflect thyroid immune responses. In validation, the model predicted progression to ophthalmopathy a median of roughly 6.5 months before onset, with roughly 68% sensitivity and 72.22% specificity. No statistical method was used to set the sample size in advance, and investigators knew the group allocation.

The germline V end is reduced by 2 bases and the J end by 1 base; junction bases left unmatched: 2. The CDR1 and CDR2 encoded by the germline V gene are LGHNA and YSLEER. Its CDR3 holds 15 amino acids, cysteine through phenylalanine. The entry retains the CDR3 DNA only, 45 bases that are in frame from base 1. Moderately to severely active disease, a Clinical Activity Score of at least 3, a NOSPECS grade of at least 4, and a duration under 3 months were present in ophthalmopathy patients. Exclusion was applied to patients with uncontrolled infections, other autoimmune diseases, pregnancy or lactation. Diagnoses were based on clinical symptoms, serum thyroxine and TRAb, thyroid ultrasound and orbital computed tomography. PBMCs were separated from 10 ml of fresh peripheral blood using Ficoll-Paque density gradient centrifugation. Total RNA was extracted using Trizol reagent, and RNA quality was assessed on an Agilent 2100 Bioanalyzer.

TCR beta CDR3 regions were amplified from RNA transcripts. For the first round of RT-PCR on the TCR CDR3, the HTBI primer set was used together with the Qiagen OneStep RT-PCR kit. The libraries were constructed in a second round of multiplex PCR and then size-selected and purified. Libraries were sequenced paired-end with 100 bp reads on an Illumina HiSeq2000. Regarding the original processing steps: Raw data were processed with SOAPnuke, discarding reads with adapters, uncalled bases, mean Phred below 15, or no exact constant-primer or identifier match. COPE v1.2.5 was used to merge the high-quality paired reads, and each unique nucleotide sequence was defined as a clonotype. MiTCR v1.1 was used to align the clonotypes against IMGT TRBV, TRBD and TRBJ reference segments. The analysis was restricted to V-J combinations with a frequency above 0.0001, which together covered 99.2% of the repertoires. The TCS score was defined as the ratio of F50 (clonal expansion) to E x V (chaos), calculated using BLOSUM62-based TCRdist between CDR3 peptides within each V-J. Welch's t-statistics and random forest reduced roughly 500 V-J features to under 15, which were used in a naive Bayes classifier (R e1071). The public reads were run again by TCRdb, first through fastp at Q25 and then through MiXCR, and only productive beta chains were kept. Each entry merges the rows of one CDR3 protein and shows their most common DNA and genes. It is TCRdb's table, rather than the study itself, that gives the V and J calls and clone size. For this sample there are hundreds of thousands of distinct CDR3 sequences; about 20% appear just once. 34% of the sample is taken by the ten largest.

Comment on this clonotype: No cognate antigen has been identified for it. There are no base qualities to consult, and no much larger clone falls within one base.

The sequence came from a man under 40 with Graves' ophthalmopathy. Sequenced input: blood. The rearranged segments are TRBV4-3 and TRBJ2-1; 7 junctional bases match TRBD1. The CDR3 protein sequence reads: CASSQTGDSYNEQFF. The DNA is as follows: TGCGCCAGCAGCCAAACAGGGGATTCCTACAATGAGCAGTTCTTC.